This TCR beta chain was sequenced during a study of cytomegalovirus exposure and HLA in healthy donors. The study, taken as a whole, reports: TRBV6-2, TRBV6-3 and some other V segments were unresolvable in 87-base-pair reads. A few CMV-associated chains were confirmed in vitro to be specific for CMV antigens.

PCR employed 60 Vbeta and 13 Jbeta primers. Produced via immunoSEQ multiplex PCR; TCRdb's table is partial and in-frame only. The table includes 150,000 to 170,000 clones, 75% to 85% detected once. Trimming pared 3 bases from V and 0 bases from J, leaving 12 bases between. This CDR3 spans 15 amino acids. Germline CDR1 reads GTSNPN; CDR2 reads SVGIG (reference sequence). Of note for this clone: Its antigen is not identified.

When sampled, the donors appeared nominally healthy, though they likely had unrecorded immune exposures. This TCR came from a middle-aged woman in good health and CMV-seropositive. This chain joins TRBV30 and TRBJ1-3, with D tentatively TRBD1 (6 bases). Sequenced input: PBMCs. The CDR3 DNA reads as TGTGCCTGGAGGCTACAGGGTTTCTCTGGAAACACCATATATTTT. Protein: CAWRLQGFSGNTIYF.